These 21 T cell receptor beta chains originate from one sample sequenced in a study of CD8+CD57+ T cells in acquired aplastic anemia. Profiling that covered TCR beta VDJ and CDR3 relied on genomic DNA as its template. A single record per CDR3 protein comes from TCRdb applying MiXCR to the reads. The data show some 190,000 distinct CDR3 sequences, with around 59% seen just once and around a sixth held by the top ten. The source material was sorted CD4+, CD8+, or CD8+CD57+ T cells (not recorded which) from PBMCs. These receptors came from a human donor in good health, serving as a control.

This clonotype was seen ten or more times. The V gene is TRBV7-2, the J gene TRBJ1-4; weak D call: TRBD1 (5 bases). Trimming left V 4 bases short and J 8 bases short, with 14 bases between. There are 14 residues in the CDR3. Germline loops: CDR1 SGHTA, CDR2 FQGNSA. CDR3 amino acids: CASSSTAFSEKLFF. CDR3 DNA: TGTGCCAGCAGCTCGACAGCTTTCAGCGAAAAACTGTTTTTT.

In this sample, this clonotype turned up many times. The chain recombines TRBV29-1 with TRBJ1-5; D gene ambiguous. CDR3 length: 15 amino acids. The ends were cut back, 6 bases at V and 0 bases at J, with 15 bases in the middle. Germline assignment: CDR1 SQVTM and CDR2 ANQGSEA. Here the CDR3 DNA reads TGCAGCGTAGGCGAAGGGAGCTATAGCAATCAGCCCCAGCATTTT. It codes for CSVGEGSYSNQPQHF.

The V call is TRBV19, the J call TRBJ1-6; 9 positions match TRBD1. In germline, CDR1 is LNHDA, CDR2 SQIVND (reference sequence). Trimming removed 3 bases from V and 8 bases from J; junction bases left unmatched: 17. This CDR3 spans 19 amino acids. The CDR3 DNA reads as TGTGCCAGTAGTATTGCCGGCCTATCCGGGACAGGGAGGGATTCACCCCTCCACTTT. Protein sequence: CASSIAGLSGTGRDSPLHF.

Only a few counts were recorded for this clonotype. The CDR3 nucleotides are TGCAGTGCTAGAGTGGCGGGACTAGACTACAATGAGCAGTTCTTC. This encodes CSARVAGLDYNEQFF. The rearrangement links TRBV20-1 to TRBJ2-1; 8 bases are a match to TRBD2. Germline CDR1 is DFQATT and CDR2 is SNEGSKA (reference sequence). The CDR3 sequence is 15 residues long. J lost 3 bases, V lost 1 base, and 5 bases had no gene match.

In the case of this clonotype: The CDR3 carries no conserved terminal phenylalanine or tryptophan, so it likely arises from a read error. The CDR3 protein is CASMGTHNAYNSPLHP. The CDR3 bases are TGTGCCAGTATGGGTACTCACAACGCCTATAATTCACCCCTCCACCCT. This chain uses TRBV19 with TRBJ1-6; D remains unclear. CDR1 is LNHDA, CDR2 SQIVND, per germline (reference sequence). The CDR3 has 16 residues. Deletions cut 7 bases from V and 2 bases from J, with 15 bases between.

This clonotype was seen once. V and J are TRBV7-3 and TRBJ2-3; possibly TRBD1 or TRBD2 for D (5 bases each). Germline V lookup: CDR1 SGHTA, CDR2 FQGTGA. V gave up 0 bases and J gave up 6 bases, with 10 bases separating them. CDR3 length equals 14 residues. CDR3 loop: CASSLTPWGDTQYF. CDR3 in DNA: TGTGCCAGCAGCTTAACGCCTTGGGGGGATACGCAGTATTTT.

The chain joins TRBV6-1 to TRBJ1-2; 10 bases match TRBD1. CDR3 size: 20 residues. CDR1 and CDR2 from the germline V gene are MNHNS and SASEGT. Trimming removed 1 base from V and 4 bases from J; junction bases left unmatched: 18. In DNA form, the CDR3 reads TGTGCCAGCAGTGAAGAGCTCGAGAGGGTCGGGACAGGGGATGGCTATGGCTACACCTTC. This codes for CASSEELERVGTGDGYGYTF.

Remarks on this clonotype: One end of the junction is discordant with germline, which a read error may explain. The V and J genes are TRBV10-3 and TRBJ2-1; D gene unclear. The germline V gene encodes CDR1 ENHRY and CDR2 SYGVKD. CDR3 length: 14 residues. CDR3 loop: CASSYSPQVNEQFF. The CDR3 DNA follows: TGTGCCAGCAGTTACTCTCCCCAGGTCAATGAGCAGTTCTTC.

This clonotype has more than one count but fewer than ten. The chain recombines TRBV6-6 with TRBJ2-2; 7 bases line up with TRBD2. V was clipped by 2 bases and J by 6 bases; unmatched bases: 6. In germline, CDR1 is MNHNY, CDR2 SVGAGI (reference sequence). The CDR3 sequence is 15 residues long. The CDR3 reads CASSYTGRDAGELFF. The CDR3 nucleotides read TGTGCCAGCAGTTACACGGGGAGGGACGCCGGGGAGCTGTTTTTT.

The CDR3 DNA reads as TGTGCCAGCAGTTACTCTCGGACAGCCAACACTGAAGCTTTCTTT. This codes for CASSYSRTANTEAFF. This chain uses TRBV6-5 with TRBJ1-1; a possible D gene is TRBD1 (6 bases). The V and J ends lost 0 bases and 2 bases respectively, with 10 bases between them. The germline gives CDR1 MNHEY, CDR2 SVGAGI. There are 15 residues in the CDR3.

This clonotype was seen repeatedly, ten times or more. This sequence joins TRBV11-3 and TRBJ2-1, with 10 bases identical to TRBD2. The germline V gene encodes CDR1 SGHNT and CDR2 YENEEA. J gave up 10 bases and V 6 bases, and 9 bases lay outside the gene matches. The CDR3 totals 14 residues. CDR3 coding DNA: TGTGCCAGCAGTCACCTAGCGGGGGAAGGGGAGCAGTTCTTC. Its protein is CASSHLAGEGEQFF. Full variable domain (rest looked up from reference TRBV11-3 and TRBJ2-1): EAGVVQSPRYKIIEKKQPVAFWCNPISGHNTLYWYLQNLGQGPELLIRYENEEAVDDSQLPKDRFSAERLKGVDSTLKIQPAELGDSAVYLCASSHLAGEGEQFFGPGTRLTVL.

On this clonotype itself: A much bigger clone sits one base away, suggesting this may be a read error. CDR3 coding DNA: TGCGCCGGCAGCGACCTAAGGGGGAATGAAAAACTGTTTTTT. It yields the protein CAGSDLRGNEKLFF. The chain uses TRBV4-3 and TRBJ1-4, with D possibly TRBD1 on 6 matching bases. The CDR3 runs to 14 residues. CDR1 and CDR2 from the germline V gene are LGHNA and YSLEER.

This clonotype has more than one count but fewer than ten. J is TRBJ1-1 and V is TRBV18, with D possibly being TRBD1 (5 bases). The CDR3 sequence is 14 residues long. The germline gives CDR1 KGHSH, CDR2 LQKENI. V lost 0 bases, J lost 4 bases, and 9 bases lay in between. The CDR3 DNA reads as TGTGCCAGCTCACCACCGGGGGGAAGCACTGAAGCTTTCTTT. Encoded protein: CASSPPGGSTEAFF.

This rearrangement joins TRBV10-3 to TRBJ2-7, with D perhaps assigned TRBD1 or TRBD2 (5 bases each). This CDR3 contains 14 residues. Germline V gene lookup returns CDR1 ENHRY and CDR2 SYGVKD. The V end lost 10 bases, the J end lost 2 bases, and 18 bases lay between the germline ends. The CDR3 is CASSFGTGTYEQYF. The CDR3 DNA reads as TGTGCCAGCAGCTTCGGGACGGGAACCTACGAGCAGTACTTC.

The chain links TRBV20-1 to TRBJ2-3; D is possibly TRBD2 (5 bases). The CDR3 runs 16 residues. Germline V gene sequence: CDR1 DFQATT, CDR2 SNEGSKA (reference sequence). Trimming pared 6 bases from V and 3 bases from J, leaving 22 bases between. CDR3 loop: CSAGERRSPLTDTQYF. As DNA, the CDR3 is TGCAGTGCCGGGGAAAGGAGATCCCCTTTAACAGATACGCAGTATTTT.

This clonotype was seen many times. The J gene is TRBJ2-1, the V gene TRBV12-3 or TRBV12-4; 9 nucleotides agree with TRBD1. The CDR3 extends over 15 amino acids. The ends lost 7 bases at V and 9 bases at J; junction bases unmatched: 13. CDR3 region: CASTFSNRGQGEQFF. The CDR3 coding sequence is TGTGCCAGCACCTTTAGTAACAGGGGGCAGGGTGAGCAGTTCTTC.

Ten or more counts support this clonotype. The chain is built from TRBV5-4 and TRBJ2-7; D might be TRBD2 (5 bases). CDR3 length: 14 residues. The V and J ends lost 1 base and 0 bases respectively, with 8 bases between them. Germline CDR1 reads SGHNT; CDR2 reads YYREEE (reference sequence). The CDR3 here is CASSLMGSSYEQYF. The CDR3, as DNA: TGTGCCAGCAGCTTGATGGGGAGCTCCTACGAGCAGTACTTC. Complete variable domain (other parts from reference TRBV5-4 and TRBJ2-7): ETGVTQSPTHLIKTRGQQVTLRCSSQSGHNTVSWYQQALGQGPQFIFQYYREEENGRGNFPPRFSGLQFPNYSSELNVNALELDDSALYLCASSLMGSSYEQYFGPGTRLTVT.

This clonotype was picked up many times. The V call is TRBV19, the J call TRBJ2-7; possible D gene TRBD1, 5 bases. CDR3 length: 13 amino acids. CDR1 LNHDA and CDR2 SQIVND come from the germline V gene (reference sequence). Trimming removed 5 bases from V and 3 bases from J, with 11 bases in between. CDR3 protein: CASSLTGDYEQYF. CDR3 sequence (DNA): TGTGCCAGTAGTTTAACAGGAGACTACGAGCAGTACTTC.

The chain employs TRBV6-4 and TRBJ2-7; 10 nucleotides match TRBD2. Germline V lookup: CDR1 MRHNA, CDR2 SNTAGT. V was pared by 6 bases and J by 0 bases, with 5 bases of the junction left unmatched. This CDR3 has 15 amino acids. CDR3 residues: CASSRLAGDSYEQYF. CDR3 nucleotide sequence: TGTGCCAGCAGCCGCCTAGCGGGGGACTCCTACGAGCAGTACTTC.

This clonotype occurred many times. The V gene is TRBV28, the J gene TRBJ1-2, with 7 bases fitting TRBD1. Trimming cost V 3 bases and J 5 bases; bases outside gene matches: 3. Germline values: CDR1 MDHEN, CDR2 SYDVKM. The CDR3 is made up of 13 amino acids. DNA for the CDR3: TGTGCCAGCAGTTTGACAGGGATGTATGGCTACACCTTC. Its protein product is CASSLTGMYGYTF.

The V gene is TRBV19, the J gene TRBJ1-3, with D uncertain. The V end was cut by 4 bases, the J end by 0 bases, with 16 bases between. The CDR3 extends over 17 amino acids. Germline CDR1 is LNHDA and CDR2 is SQIVND (reference sequence). CDR3 in DNA: TGTGCCAGTAGTACAGTCCGGGGTCCAAGCTCTGGAAACACCATATATTTT. Protein sequence: CASSTVRGPSSGNTIYF.